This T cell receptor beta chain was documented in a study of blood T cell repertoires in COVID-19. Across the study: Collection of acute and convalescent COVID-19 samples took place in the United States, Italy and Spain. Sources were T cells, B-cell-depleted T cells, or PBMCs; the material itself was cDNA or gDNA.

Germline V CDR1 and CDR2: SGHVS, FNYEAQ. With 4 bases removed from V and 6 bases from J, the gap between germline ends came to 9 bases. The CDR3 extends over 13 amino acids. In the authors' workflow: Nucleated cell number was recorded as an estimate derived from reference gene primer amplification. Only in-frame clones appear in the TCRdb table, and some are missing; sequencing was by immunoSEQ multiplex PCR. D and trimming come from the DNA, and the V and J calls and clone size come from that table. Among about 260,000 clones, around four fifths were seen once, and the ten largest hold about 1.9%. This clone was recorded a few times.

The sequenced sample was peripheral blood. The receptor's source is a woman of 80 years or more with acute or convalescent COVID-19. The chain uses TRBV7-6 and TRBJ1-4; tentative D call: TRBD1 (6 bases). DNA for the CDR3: TGTGCCAGCAGCTCCCGACAGGATGAAAAACTGTTTTTT. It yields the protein CASSSRQDEKLFF.